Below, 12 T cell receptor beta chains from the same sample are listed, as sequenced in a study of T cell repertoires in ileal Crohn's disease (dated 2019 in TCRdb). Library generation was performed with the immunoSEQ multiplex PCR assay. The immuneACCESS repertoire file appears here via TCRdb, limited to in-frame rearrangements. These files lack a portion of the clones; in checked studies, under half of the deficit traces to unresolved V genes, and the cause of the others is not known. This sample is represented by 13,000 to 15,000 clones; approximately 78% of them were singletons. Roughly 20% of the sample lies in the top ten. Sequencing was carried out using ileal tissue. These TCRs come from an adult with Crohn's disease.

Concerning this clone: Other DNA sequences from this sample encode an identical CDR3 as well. Here the CDR3 DNA reads TGTGCCAGCAGCAGTCACGGACAGGGCTACGAGCAGTACTTC. Protein sequence: CASSSHGQGYEQYF. The genes are TRBV7-2 and TRBJ2-7; 8 bases fit TRBD1. Germline loops: CDR1 SGHTA, CDR2 FQGNSA. With 5 bases clipped from V and 3 bases from J, the junction kept 6 bases outside the gene matches. CDR3 size: 14 residues.

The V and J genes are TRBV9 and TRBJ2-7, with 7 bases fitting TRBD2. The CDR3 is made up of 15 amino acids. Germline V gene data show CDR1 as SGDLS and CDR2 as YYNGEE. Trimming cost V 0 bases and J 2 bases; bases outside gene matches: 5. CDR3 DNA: TGTGCCAGCAGCGTAGCTCCCGGACTAGCCTACGAGCAGTACTTC. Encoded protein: CASSVAPGLAYEQYF.

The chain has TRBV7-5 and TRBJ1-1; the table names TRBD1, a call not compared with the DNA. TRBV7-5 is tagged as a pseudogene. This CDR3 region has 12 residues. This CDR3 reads CVRSPRQGAGFF. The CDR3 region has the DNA TGTGTCAGAAGCCCTCGACAGGGGGCAGGTTTCTTT.

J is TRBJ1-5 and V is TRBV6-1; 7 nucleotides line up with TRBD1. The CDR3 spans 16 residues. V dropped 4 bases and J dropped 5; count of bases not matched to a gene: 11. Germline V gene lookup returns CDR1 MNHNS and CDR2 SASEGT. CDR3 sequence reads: CASSGETGLKDQPQHF. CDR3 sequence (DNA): TGTGCCAGCAGTGGAGAGACAGGGTTGAAGGATCAGCCCCAGCATTTT.

The CDR3 protein is CAWSAGGRQPQHF. The CDR3 DNA follows: TGTGCCTGGAGTGCAGGGGGCAGGCAGCCCCAGCATTTT. The J gene is TRBJ1-5, the V gene TRBV30; 8 bases match TRBD1. V was clipped by 1 base and J by 7 bases; unmatched bases: 3. Per the germline V gene, CDR1 is GTSNPN and CDR2 is SVGIG (reference sequence). The CDR3 runs to 13 residues.

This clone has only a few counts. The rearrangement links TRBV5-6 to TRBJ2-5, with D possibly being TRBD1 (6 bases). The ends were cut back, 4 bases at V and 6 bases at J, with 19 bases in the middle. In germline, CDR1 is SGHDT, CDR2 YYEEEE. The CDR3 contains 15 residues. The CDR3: CASSVTGSPIKTQYF. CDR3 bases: TGTGCCAGCAGCGTTACAGGGTCCCCTATAAAGACCCAGTACTTC.

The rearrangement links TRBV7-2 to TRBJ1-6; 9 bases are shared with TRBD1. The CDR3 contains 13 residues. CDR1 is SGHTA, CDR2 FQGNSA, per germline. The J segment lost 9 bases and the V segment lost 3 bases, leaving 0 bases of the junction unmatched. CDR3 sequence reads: CASSLGQGSPLHF. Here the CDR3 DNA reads TGTGCCAGCAGCTTGGGACAGGGTTCACCCCTCCACTTT.

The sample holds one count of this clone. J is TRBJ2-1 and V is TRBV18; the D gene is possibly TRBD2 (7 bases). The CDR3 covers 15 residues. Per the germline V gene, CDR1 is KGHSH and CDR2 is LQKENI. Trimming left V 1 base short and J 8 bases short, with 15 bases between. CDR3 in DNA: TGTGCCAGCTCACCACAGGGGGGGAGGCTCGATGAGCAGTTCTTC. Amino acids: CASSPQGGRLDEQFF.

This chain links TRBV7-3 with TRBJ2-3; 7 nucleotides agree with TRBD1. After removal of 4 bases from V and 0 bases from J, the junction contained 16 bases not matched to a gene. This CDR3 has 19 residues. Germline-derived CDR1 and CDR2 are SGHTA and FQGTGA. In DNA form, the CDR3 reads TGTGCCAGCAGCTCATACTCCTCTATGACAGGGACAAGCACAGATACGCAGTATTTT. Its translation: CASSSYSSMTGTSTDTQYF.

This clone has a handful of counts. CDR3 loop: CASSVGLAETYEQYF. As DNA, the CDR3 is TGTGCCAGCAGCGTAGGACTAGCGGAAACCTACGAGCAGTACTTC. The chain uses TRBV9 and TRBJ2-7, with 9 bases fitting TRBD2. The trim removed 0 bases at V and 2 bases at J, leaving 3 bases unmatched. Germline CDR1 reads SGDLS; CDR2 reads YYNGEE. The CDR3 spans 15 residues.

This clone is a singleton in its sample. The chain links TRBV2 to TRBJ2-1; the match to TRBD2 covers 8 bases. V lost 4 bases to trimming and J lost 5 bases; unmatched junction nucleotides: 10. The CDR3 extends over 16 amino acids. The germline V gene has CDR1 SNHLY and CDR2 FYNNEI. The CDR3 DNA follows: TGTGCCAGCAGTGCAGGCGGGGGGCCATCTAACAATGAGCAGTTCTTC. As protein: CASSAGGGPSNNEQFF.

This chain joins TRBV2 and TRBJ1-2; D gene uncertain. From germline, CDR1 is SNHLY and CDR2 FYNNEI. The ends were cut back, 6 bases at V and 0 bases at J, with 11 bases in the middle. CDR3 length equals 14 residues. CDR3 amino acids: CASRSIVANYGYTF. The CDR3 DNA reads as TGTGCCAGCAGGAGTATCGTAGCTAACTATGGCTACACCTTC.